The sequence of this TCR beta chain was determined in a study of CD8+CD57+ T cells in acquired aplastic anemia. Study information: DNA recovered from sorted CD4+ and CD8+ cells had a mean of about 3 ug. Broader study findings: CD8+ Simpson's diversity showed no significant patient-control difference.

TCR beta VDJ combinations and CDR3 sequences were profiled from genomic DNA. Using its own MiXCR run on the reads, TCRdb lists one record per CDR3 protein. The profile shows fewer than 80,000 distinct CDR3 sequences, 70% of them singletons. From germline, CDR1 is KGHDR and CDR2 SFDVKD. Trimming left V 5 bases short and J 2 bases short, with 10 bases between. This CDR3 spans 14 amino acids. Details on this clonotype: The antigen remains undetermined. Given the absence of the conserved phenylalanine or tryptophan at the CDR3 end, a read error is likely.

It was patients with CD8+CD57+ cell expansion by flow cytometry who were chosen for sequencing. When blood sampling took place, the patients had received no therapy. The sample comprised sorted CD4+, CD8+, or CD8+CD57+ T cells (not recorded which) from PBMCs. V gene TRBV24-1 combines with J gene TRBJ2-3; either TRBD1 or TRBD2 may supply D (5 bases each). The clonotype comes from a human donor with aplastic anemia. The CDR3, as DNA: TGTGCCACCAGTGTCGGGACCTACACAGATACGCAGTATTAT. It is translated as CATSVGTYTDTQYY.